The rows below give T cell receptor beta chains drawn from one sample of a study of blood T cell repertoires in COVID-19. The assay was immunoSEQ multiplex PCR, and TCRdb's table has in-frame clones only and misses some. The sample has roughly 130,000 clones; approximately 80% are singletons. The sample taken for sequencing was peripheral blood. These receptors were collected from a man aged 35-49 years with active or convalescent COVID-19. CDR3s include the opening cysteine and the closing phenylalanine or tryptophan. Fields, in order: V gene, J gene, clone size, CDR3 length, D gene, CDR3 DNA, CDR3 protein. D genes are given only for firm matches. Only some rows state a clone size, as once, few, many or a class for expanded clones.

TRBV10-1	TRBJ1-2	once	10	NA	TGCGCCAGCACCCAGTGTGGCTACACCTTC	CASTQCGYTF
TRBV27	TRBJ2-7	NA	15	TRBD1	TGTGCCAGCAGTTTACCGGGACAGGTTTCCTACGAGCAGTACTTC	CASSLPGQVSYEQYF
TRBV28	TRBJ1-5	NA	13	TRBD1	TGTGCCAGCAGCCTCGACAGGGATCAGCCCCAGCATTTT	CASSLDRDQPQHF
TRBV2	TRBJ2-5	once	15	NA	TGTGCCAGCAGTGAAGCGCTCGGTCTCCAAGAGACCCAGTACTTC	CASSEALGLQETQYF
TRBV7-9	TRBJ1-1	NA	12	NA	TGTGCCAGCAGCTTGATGGACAGTGAAGCTTTCTTT	CASSLMDSEAFF
TRBV6-1	TRBJ1-1	NA	15	NA	TGTGCCAGCAGTGAGATCTCCCAGAAGAACACTGAAGCTTTCTTT	CASSEISQKNTEAFF
TRBV5-1	TRBJ1-1	NA	14	NA	TGCGCCAGCAGCTTTGGCGGGACGAACACTGAAGCTTTCTTT	CASSFGGTNTEAFF
TRBV5-1	TRBJ2-3	NA	16	TRBD2	TGCGCCAGCAGCACTTCGACTAGCGGCCCCACAGATACGCAGTATTTT	CASSTSTSGPTDTQYF
TRBV7-3	TRBJ2-5	NA	15	TRBD1	TGTGCCAGCAGCTCGGGACAGGGGGCTTTGGAGACCCAGTACTTC	CASSSGQGALETQYF
TRBV6-5	TRBJ1-1	NA	13	TRBD1	TGTGCCAGCAGAATACAGGGGGCCCCTGAAGCTTTCTTT	CASRIQGAPEAFF
TRBV6-1	TRBJ2-5	few	16	TRBD2	TGTGCCAGCAGTGAAATTGGTAGCGGGGGTCGGGAGACCCAGTACTTC	CASSEIGSGGRETQYF
TRBV6-6	TRBJ2-3	NA	13	NA	TGTGCCAGCAGCCCGGGGGGCACAGATACGCAGTATTTT	CASSPGGTDTQYF
TRBV19	TRBJ1-1	NA	15	NA	TGTGCCAGTAGGGGCGTCTACAGAACGAACACTGAAGCTTTCTTT	CASRGVYRTNTEAFF
TRBV7-2	TRBJ2-2	NA	14	NA	TGTGCCAGCAGCTTAGTAGGCGGGGCCGGGGAGCTGTTTTTT	CASSLVGGAGELFF
TRBV5-5	TRBJ2-3	NA	15	TRBD2	TGTGCCAGCAGCTTAGGGGACTACGCCCGATATACGCAGTATTTT	CASSLGDYARYTQYF
TRBV18	TRBJ1-5	NA	14	NA	TGTGCCAGCTCACCACCCTATAGCAATCAGCCCCAGCATTTT	CASSPPYSNQPQHF
TRBV5-6	TRBJ1-2	few	14	NA	TGTGCCAGCAGCTTGGTTCCTCAGGTATCTGGCTACACCTTC	CASSLVPQVSGYTF
TRBV7-8	TRBJ1-3	few	15	TRBD1	TGTGCCAGCAGCTTAAACAGGGGGTACGGAAACACCATATATTTT	CASSLNRGYGNTIYF
TRBV3-1/TRBV3-2	TRBJ2-1	NA	16	TRBD1	TGTGCCAGCAGCTTGGCCGACAGGGGTAGCTACAATGAGCAGTTCTTC	CASSLADRGSYNEQFF
TRBV10-1	TRBJ2-3	NA	16	TRBD2	TGCGCCAGCAGCCATTCGCGGGGGACTAGCACAGATACGCAGTATTTT	CASSHSRGTSTDTQYF
TRBV2	TRBJ2-7	NA	13	NA	TGTGCCAGCAGGCTGGACAGATCCTACGAGCAGTACTTC	CASRLDRSYEQYF
TRBV7-6	TRBJ2-5	NA	16	NA	TGTGCCAGCAGCTTAGCGGGGGCGGGGGCACAAGAGACCCAGTACTTC	CASSLAGAGAQETQYF
TRBV5-1	TRBJ2-2	NA	12	NA	TGCGCCAGCAGCTTAATAGCCGGGGAGCTGTTTTTT	CASSLIAGELFF
TRBV3-1/TRBV3-2	TRBJ2-1	NA	15	NA	TGTGCCAGCAGCCAAGTGCGGAGCTCCTACAATGAGCAGTTCTTC	CASSQVRSSYNEQFF
TRBV27	TRBJ2-2	NA	16	NA	TGTGCCAGCAGTTTCGTCCGGCCAGGAGGAACCGGGGAGCTGTTTTTT	CASSFVRPGGTGELFF
TRBV30	TRBJ1-2	NA	12	TRBD1	TGTGCCTGGTTGGACAGGGGTTATGGCTACACCTTC	CAWLDRGYGYTF
TRBV6-2/TRBV6-3	TRBJ2-7	NA	16	TRBD1	TGTGCCAGCAGTTATGACCCGGGACAGGCTTCCTACGAGCAGTACTTC	CASSYDPGQASYEQYF
TRBV3-1/TRBV3-2	TRBJ2-1	NA	16	NA	TGTGCCAGCAGCCAAGACCTGACGGCGGGGGCCAATGAGCAGTTCTTC	CASSQDLTAGANEQFF
TRBV7-2	TRBJ2-1	NA	15	TRBD2	TGTGCCAGCAGAAATCTAGCGGGGGGGAGGGATGAGCAGTTCTTC	CASRNLAGGRDEQFF
TRBV6-5	TRBJ1-3	NA	16	NA	TGTGCCAGCAGTTACGACGGGTCCAACTCTGGAAACACCATATATTTT	CASSYDGSNSGNTIYF
TRBV7-2	TRBJ1-2	NA	14	NA	TGTGCCAGCAGCCCACAGGGAGAGTTCTATGGCTACACCTTC	CASSPQGEFYGYTF
TRBV4-2	TRBJ2-2	NA	14	NA	TGTGCCAGCAGCCAAGTGGCGGACACCGGGGAGCTGTTTTTT	CASSQVADTGELFF
TRBV29-1	TRBJ1-2	few	11	NA	TGCAGCGTCATAGCTAACTATGGCTACACCTTC	CSVIANYGYTF
TRBV28	TRBJ1-1	once	12	NA	TGTGCCAGCAGTACAGGGAAACCTGAAGCTTTCTTT	CASSTGKPEAFF
TRBV12-3/TRBV12-4	TRBJ1-2	NA	13	TRBD1	TGTGCCAGCAGCCAACAGGGGACTTATGGCTACACCTTC	CASSQQGTYGYTF
TRBV7-9	TRBJ2-2	few	15	NA	TGTGCCAGCAGCTTCGGTTTCGAAACGACCGGGGAGCTGTTTTTT	CASSFGFETTGELFF
TRBV2	TRBJ1-1	NA	14	NA	TGTGCCAGCAGGTCCCAGGTGGGTCGGACTGAAGCTTTCTTT	CASRSQVGRTEAFF
TRBV19	TRBJ1-6	once	14	NA	TGTGCCAGTAGCTTCGACAGTCGGTCTTCACCCCTCCACTTT	CASSFDSRSSPLHF
TRBV2	TRBJ1-2	NA	14	TRBD1	TGTGCCAGCAGTGGACAGGGAATCTCCTATGGCTACACCTTC	CASSGQGISYGYTF
TRBV3-1/TRBV3-2	TRBJ2-5	NA	11	NA	TGTGCCAGCAGCCTGAGAGAGACCCAGTACTTC	CASSLRETQYF
TRBV29-1	TRBJ1-4	NA	11	NA	TGCAGCGTTGTTTGGGGGGGAAAACTGTTTTTT	CSVVWGGKLFF